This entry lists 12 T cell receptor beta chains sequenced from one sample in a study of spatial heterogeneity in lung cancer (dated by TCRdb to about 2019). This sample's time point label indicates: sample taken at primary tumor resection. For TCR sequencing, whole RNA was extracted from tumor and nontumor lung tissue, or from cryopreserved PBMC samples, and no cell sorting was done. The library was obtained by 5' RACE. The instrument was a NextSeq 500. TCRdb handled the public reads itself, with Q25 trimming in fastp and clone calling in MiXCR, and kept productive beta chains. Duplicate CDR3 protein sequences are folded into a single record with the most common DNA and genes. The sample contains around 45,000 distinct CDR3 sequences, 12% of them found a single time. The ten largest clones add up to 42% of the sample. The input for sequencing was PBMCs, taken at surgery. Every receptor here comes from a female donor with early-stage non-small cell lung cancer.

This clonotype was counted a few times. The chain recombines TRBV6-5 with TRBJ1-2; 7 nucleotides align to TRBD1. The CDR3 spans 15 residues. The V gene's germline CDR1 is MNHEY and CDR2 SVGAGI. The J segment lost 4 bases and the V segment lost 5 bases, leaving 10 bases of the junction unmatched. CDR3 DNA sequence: TGTGCCAGCAGTAGTCCATCAGGGGGTCTCTATGGCTACACCTTC. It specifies CASSSPSGGLYGYTF.

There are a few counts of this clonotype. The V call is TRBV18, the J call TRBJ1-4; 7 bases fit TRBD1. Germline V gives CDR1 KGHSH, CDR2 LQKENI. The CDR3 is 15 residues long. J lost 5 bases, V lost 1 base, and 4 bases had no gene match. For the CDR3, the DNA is TGTGCCAGCTCACCACAAGTGGGACAGAATGAAAAACTGTTTTTT. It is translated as CASSPQVGQNEKLFF.

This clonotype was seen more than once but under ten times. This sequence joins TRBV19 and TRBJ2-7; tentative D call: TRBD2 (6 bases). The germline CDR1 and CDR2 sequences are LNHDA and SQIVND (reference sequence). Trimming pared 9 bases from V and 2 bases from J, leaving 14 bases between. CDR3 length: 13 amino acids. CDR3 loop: CASAPGLAYEQYF. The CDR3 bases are TGTGCCAGCGCTCCGGGACTGGCCTACGAGCAGTACTTC.

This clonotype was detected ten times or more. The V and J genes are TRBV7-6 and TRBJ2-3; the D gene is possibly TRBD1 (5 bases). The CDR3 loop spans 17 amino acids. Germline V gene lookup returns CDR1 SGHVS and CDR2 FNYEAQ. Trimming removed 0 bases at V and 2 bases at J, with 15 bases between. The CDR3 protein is CASSLALREGATDTQYF. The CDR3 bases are TGTGCCAGCAGCTTAGCGTTACGAGAAGGGGCCACAGATACGCAGTATTTT.

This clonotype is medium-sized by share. The CDR3 loop is CASSLEGNYGYTF. The CDR3 region has the DNA TGTGCCAGCAGTTTGGAGGGAAACTATGGCTACACCTTC. V usage is TRBV27 and J usage is TRBJ1-2; unclear D gene. Trimming shortened V by 3 bases and J by 2 bases, and 7 bases separated the two germline ends. The CDR3 has 13 residues. Germline lookup yields CDR1 MNHEY and CDR2 SMNVEV (reference sequence).

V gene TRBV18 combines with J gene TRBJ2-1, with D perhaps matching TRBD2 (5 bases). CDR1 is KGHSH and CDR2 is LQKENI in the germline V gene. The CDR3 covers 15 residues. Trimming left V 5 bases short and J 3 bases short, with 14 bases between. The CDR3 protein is CASSSTGSLYNEQFF. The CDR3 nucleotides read TGTGCCAGCTCATCAACGGGGTCCCTCTACAATGAGCAGTTCTTC.

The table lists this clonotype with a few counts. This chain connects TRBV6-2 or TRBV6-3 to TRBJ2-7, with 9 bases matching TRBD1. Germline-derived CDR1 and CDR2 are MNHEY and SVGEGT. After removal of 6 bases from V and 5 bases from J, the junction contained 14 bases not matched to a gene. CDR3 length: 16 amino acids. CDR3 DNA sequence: TGTGCCAGCAGCCTTGGACAGGGGCCCCCAGGGGACGAGCAGTACTTC. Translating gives CASSLGQGPPGDEQYF.

The CDR3 here is CASSLGSKETQYF. The CDR3 nucleotides read TGTGCCAGCAGCTTGGGATCGAAAGAGACCCAGTACTTC. V and J are TRBV5-5 and TRBJ2-5; D unresolved. The CDR3 has 13 residues. Trimming removed 0 bases at V and 3 bases at J, with 6 bases between. Germline lookup yields CDR1 SGHKS and CDR2 YYEKEE (reference sequence).

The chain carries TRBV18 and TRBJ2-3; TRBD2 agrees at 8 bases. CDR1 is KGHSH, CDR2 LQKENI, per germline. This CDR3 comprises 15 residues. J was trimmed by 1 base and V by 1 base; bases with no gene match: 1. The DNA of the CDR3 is TGTGCCAGCTCACCACAAGCGGGGGGCACAGATACGCAGTATTTT. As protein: CASSPQAGGTDTQYF.

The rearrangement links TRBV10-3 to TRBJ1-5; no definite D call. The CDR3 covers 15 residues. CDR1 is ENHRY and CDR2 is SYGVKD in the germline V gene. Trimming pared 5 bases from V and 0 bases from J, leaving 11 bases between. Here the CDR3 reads CAISKDGISNQPQHF. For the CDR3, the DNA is TGTGCCATCAGTAAGGACGGAATTAGCAATCAGCCCCAGCATTTT.

Written as DNA, the CDR3 is TGTGCCCGTTACTTACTGACCGACTCTGGAAACACCATATATTTT. Its translation: CARYLLTDSGNTIYF. The chain carries TRBV6-1 and TRBJ1-3, with no clear D. The length of the CDR3 is 15 residues. V lost 11 bases and J 0 bases, leaving 17 bases between the germline ends. In germline, CDR1 is MNHNS, CDR2 SASEGT.

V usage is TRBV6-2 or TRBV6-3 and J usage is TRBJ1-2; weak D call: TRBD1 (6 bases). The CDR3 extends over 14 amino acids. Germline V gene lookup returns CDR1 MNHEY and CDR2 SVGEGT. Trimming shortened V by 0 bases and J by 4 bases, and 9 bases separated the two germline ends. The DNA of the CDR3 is TGTGCCAGCAGTTACTCGAACAGGGTCTATGGCTACACCTTC. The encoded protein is CASSYSNRVYGYTF.